The 25 T cell receptor beta chains reported below all come from one sample, sequenced in a study of early T cells in non-severe SARS-CoV-2 infection. TCRdb fed the 5' RACE reads into MiXCR, producing one record per CDR3 protein. The sample carries 70,000 to 85,000 distinct CDR3 sequences, approximately 13% recorded once. The specimen was whole blood. Every receptor here comes from an adult who was a healthcare worker with PCR-confirmed SARS-CoV-2 infection or an uninfected control (not recorded which).

This clonotype was picked up many times. The V and J genes are TRBV3-1 and TRBJ2-2; D not resolved. CDR3 size: 14 residues. CDR1 is LGHDT, CDR2 YNNKEL, per germline (reference sequence). Trimming pared 8 bases from V and 4 bases from J, leaving 14 bases between. The CDR3 coding sequence is TGTGCCAGCTCCCTCCGGGTGGGCACCGGGGAGCTGTTTTTT. As protein: CASSLRVGTGELFF.

This clonotype was counted a few times. The chain is built from TRBV12-2 and TRBJ2-7. TRBV12-2 is an annotated pseudogene. The CDR3 is 13 residues long. Here the CDR3 reads CASKKVGFDEQYF. The DNA of the CDR3 is TGTGCAAGTAAAAAGGTCGGTTTCGACGAGCAGTACTTC.

The genes are TRBV12-5 and TRBJ2-7; perhaps TRBD2 as D (5 bases). The CDR3 is 18 residues long. The V gene lost 1 base and the J gene lost 0 bases, with 19 bases spanning the gap. CDR1 LGHNT and CDR2 FRNRAP come from the germline V gene. The CDR3 loop is CASGLALGGRKSSYEQYF. In DNA form, the CDR3 reads TGTGCTAGTGGTTTGGCCCTGGGCGGGCGGAAAAGCTCCTACGAGCAGTACTTC.

V usage is TRBV7-2 and J usage is TRBJ1-6; D remains ambiguous. V shed 3 bases and J shed 4 bases, with 7 bases lying between them. Germline V lookup: CDR1 SGHTA, CDR2 FQGNSA. The CDR3 is made up of 14 amino acids. CDR3 DNA sequence: TGTGCCAGCAGCTTCTCACAGTATAATTCACCCCTCCACTTT. This translates into CASSFSQYNSPLHF.

This clonotype was detected ten times or more. This chain links TRBV30 with TRBJ2-3; a possible D gene is TRBD2 (6 bases). The CDR3 is 15 amino acids. Germline V lookup: CDR1 GTSNPN, CDR2 SVGIG (reference sequence). V lost 0 bases to trimming and J lost 2 bases, with 12 bases between them. CDR3 protein: CAWSVMGGNTDTQYF. CDR3 sequence (DNA): TGTGCCTGGAGTGTAATGGGCGGGAACACAGATACGCAGTATTTT.

Details on this clonotype: Relative to the germline gene, one junction end is altered; a read error may explain this. The CDR3 region is CASSLSTFFGGRNSEAFF. The DNA for the CDR3 is TGTGCCAGCAGCTTATCAACATTTTTCGGGGGTAGGAACAGTGAAGCTTTCTTT. The chain recombines TRBV7-2 with TRBJ1-1; perhaps TRBD1 as D (5 bases). This CDR3 spans 18 amino acids. CDR1 and CDR2 (germline): SGHTA, FQGNSA.

The table lists this clonotype with a few counts. The chain employs TRBV19 and TRBJ1-2; possible D gene TRBD1, 5 bases. The germline V gene encodes CDR1 LNHDA and CDR2 SQIVND (reference sequence). CDR3 size: 14 residues. Trimming removed 3 bases at V and 4 bases at J, with 12 bases between. The CDR3 here is CASSIDSGSYGYTF. CDR3 coding DNA: TGTGCCAGTAGTATCGACAGCGGCAGCTATGGCTACACCTTC.

This sequence joins TRBV2 and TRBJ1-4; no clear D. The CDR3 totals 13 residues. Germline lookup yields CDR1 SNHLY and CDR2 FYNNEI. V was pared by 7 bases and J by 8 bases, with 14 bases between. The CDR3 protein is CASIRGQGEKLFF. The CDR3 nucleotides are TGTGCCAGCATTCGCGGTCAAGGGGAAAAACTGTTTTTT.

In this sample, this clonotype turned up a few times. The chain uses TRBV5-1 and TRBJ2-1; D might be TRBD2 (6 bases). Germline CDR1 and CDR2: SGHRS and YFSETQ. V was clipped by 0 bases and J by 7 bases, with 17 bases between them. The CDR3 spans 16 residues. Written as DNA, the CDR3 is TGCGCCAGCAGCTTGGAGGCTAGCGTCTATGGGAATGAGCAGTTCTTC. Amino acid sequence: CASSLEASVYGNEQFF.

The chain recombines TRBV27 with TRBJ2-1; 11 bases agree with TRBD2. V shed 5 bases and J 6 bases; nucleotides not matched to a gene: 3. This CDR3 has 14 residues. CDR1 and CDR2 from the germline V gene are MNHEY and SMNVEV (reference sequence). CDR3 nucleotide sequence: TGTGCCAGCAGTCTACTAGCGGGGGTCAATGAGCAGTTCTTC. The encoded protein is CASSLLAGVNEQFF.

There are a few counts of this clonotype. This chain uses TRBV23-1 with TRBJ1-5, with TRBD1 matching 8 bases. TRBV23-1 belongs to the ORF category, with a function that is uncertain. This CDR3 has 20 amino acids. J lost 2 bases, V lost 3 bases, and 18 bases had no gene match. The CDR3 here is CASSHDLGQGCLGGNQPQHF. The DNA of the CDR3 is TGCGCCAGCAGTCACGACTTAGGACAGGGATGCCTCGGGGGCAATCAGCCCCAGCATTTT.

The table lists this clonotype with a few counts. The chain uses TRBV7-2 and TRBJ1-4; TRBD1 aligns across 7 bases. The CDR3 consists of 14 residues. Unmatched junction bases numbered 8, after V lost 6 bases and J lost 7 bases. Germline V gives CDR1 SGHTA, CDR2 FQGNSA. Written as DNA, the CDR3 is TGTGCCAGCAGTCTCCGGGGGACAGCTGAAAAACTGTTTTTT. Its protein is CASSLRGTAEKLFF.

This clonotype was observed a few times. The rearrangement uses TRBV5-1 and TRBJ2-3, with a tentative D call TRBD2 (6 bases). Deletions cut 2 bases from V and 6 bases from J, with 13 bases between. The CDR3 length is 14 residues. The V gene's germline CDR1 is SGHRS and CDR2 YFSETQ. CDR3 protein: CASSFSGTADTQYF. Written as DNA, the CDR3 is TGCGCCAGCAGCTTTAGCGGAACAGCGGATACGCAGTATTTT.

The sample holds a few counts of this clonotype. V and J are TRBV15 and TRBJ1-2; tentatively, D is TRBD1 (5 bases). This CDR3 is 13 amino acids long. Looked up from germline, CDR1 is LNHNV and CDR2 is YYDKDF (reference sequence). Trimming removed 8 bases from V and 0 bases from J, with 10 bases in between. CDR3 in amino acids: CATSRGSNYGYTF. In DNA form, the CDR3 reads TGTGCCACCTCCCGGGGCTCTAACTATGGCTACACCTTC. Supplemented by reference TRBV15 and TRBJ1-2, the full variable domain reads DAMVIQNPRYQVTQFGKPVTLSCSQTLNHNVMYWYQQKSSQAPKLLFHYYDKDFNNEADTPDNFQSRRPNTSFCFLDIRSPGLGDTAMYLCATSRGSNYGYTFGSGTRLTVV.

There are a few counts of this clonotype. V is TRBV20-1 and J is TRBJ2-3; 9 nucleotides agree with TRBD2. Trimming cost V 3 bases and J 0 bases; bases outside gene matches: 1. Germline V gene sequence: CDR1 DFQATT, CDR2 SNEGSKA (reference sequence). This CDR3 is built from 14 residues. The CDR3, as DNA: TGCAGTGCTAGTACTAGCGGGAGCACAGATACGCAGTATTTT. Protein: CSASTSGSTDTQYF.

This chain joins TRBV20-1 and TRBJ2-1; 12 bases are shared with TRBD2. Germline values: CDR1 DFQATT, CDR2 SNEGSKA (reference sequence). The CDR3 contains 14 residues. V shed 6 bases and J 2 bases; nucleotides not matched to a gene: 2. The CDR3: CSALAGGPYNEQFF. The CDR3 DNA sequence: TGCAGTGCCCTAGCGGGAGGGCCCTACAATGAGCAGTTCTTC.

The rearrangement joins TRBV6-1 to TRBJ1-1; possibly TRBD1 for D (6 bases). The CDR3 extends over 13 amino acids. Trimming cost V 1 base and J 11 bases, with 14 bases left between them. The V gene's germline CDR1 is MNHNS and CDR2 SASEGT. The CDR3 reads CASSEGIGRGAFF. The CDR3 nucleotides are TGTGCCAGCAGTGAAGGGATCGGCAGGGGCGCTTTCTTT.

The V and J genes are TRBV6-2 or TRBV6-3 and TRBJ2-7, with 10 bases aligning to TRBD2. Trimming removed 5 bases from V and 5 bases from J; junction bases left unmatched: 6. There are 14 residues in the CDR3. The germline CDR1 and CDR2 sequences are MNHEY and SVGEGT. The chain's CDR3 is CASSGLAGVHEQYF. Here the CDR3 DNA reads TGTGCCAGCAGTGGCCTAGCGGGAGTCCACGAGCAGTACTTC.

This clonotype was counted between two and nine times. The chain couples TRBV21-1 to TRBJ1-2. TRBV21-1 is a recognized pseudogene. CDR3 length: 16 amino acids. CDR3 region: CASSNSVAGPKYGYTF. The CDR3 DNA sequence: TGTGCCAGCAGCAACTCGGTGGCAGGGCCAAAATATGGCTACACCTTC.

This chain links TRBV29-1 with TRBJ2-1; D is uncertain. The germline V gene encodes CDR1 SQVTM and CDR2 ANQGSEA. The V and J ends lost 4 bases and 3 bases respectively, with 10 bases between them. The CDR3 is 13 residues long. The CDR3 spells CSVAQSLYNEQFF. The CDR3 coding sequence is TGCAGCGTTGCCCAAAGCCTCTACAATGAGCAGTTCTTC.

A few counts support this clonotype. A read error may account for a junction end that differs from germline. The genes are TRBV7-2 and TRBJ2-5; D is uncertain. Germline V gives CDR1 SGHTA, CDR2 FQGNSA. The CDR3 spans 12 residues. The CDR3 loop is CASRLAWGTQYF. For the CDR3, the DNA is TGTGCCAGCAGATTAGCTTGGGGGACCCAGTACTTC.

This clonotype was detected ten times or more. The CDR3 loop is CSARDREREVYNEQFF. The CDR3 DNA reads as TGCAGTGCTAGAGATCGAGAGCGGGAGGTCTACAATGAGCAGTTCTTC. The chain couples TRBV20-1 to TRBJ2-1; 9 bases align to TRBD2. With 0 bases clipped from V and 3 bases from J, the junction kept 6 bases outside the gene matches. This CDR3 has 16 amino acids. The germline CDR1 and CDR2 sequences are DFQATT and SNEGSKA (reference sequence).

The chain employs TRBV4-3 and TRBJ1-2, with 9 bases that match TRBD1. V was clipped by 3 bases and J by 5 bases; unmatched bases: 13. This CDR3 spans 17 amino acids. Germline V gives CDR1 LGHNA, CDR2 YSLEER. This CDR3 is CASSQDITDRGWYGYTF. As DNA, the CDR3 is TGCGCCAGCAGCCAGGATATTACGGACAGGGGTTGGTATGGCTACACCTTC.

This clonotype was seen a handful of times. The J gene is TRBJ2-5, the V gene TRBV20-1, with a tentative D call TRBD1 (7 bases). Germline V gene data show CDR1 as DFQATT and CDR2 as SNEGSKA (reference sequence). Trimming left V 6 bases short and J 3 bases short, with 14 bases between. CDR3 size: 13 residues. In DNA form, the CDR3 reads TGCAGTGCCCGCGGGGACAGTAAAGAGACCCAGTACTTC. Translating gives CSARGDSKETQYF.

Ten or more counts support this clonotype. The chain links TRBV5-5 to TRBJ2-1; D might be TRBD2 (7 bases). The CDR3 is made up of 19 amino acids. V lost 1 base and J 2 bases, leaving 22 bases between the germline ends. Germline V gene sequence: CDR1 SGHKS, CDR2 YYEKEE (reference sequence). The DNA of the CDR3 is TGTGCCAGCAGCTTGTCCGCCAGGGGAGGTCTAGCGGCCTACAATGAGCAGTTCTTC. As protein: CASSLSARGGLAAYNEQFF.